This T cell receptor beta chain was captured by sequencing in a study of blood T cell repertoires in COVID-19. Study in general: Spain, Italy and the United States supplied samples that represented acute and convalescent COVID-19. From T cells, B-cell-depleted T cells, or PBMCs came the material, which was cDNA or gDNA.

Trimming removed 1 base at V and 0 bases at J, with 12 bases between. Germline V gives CDR1 LNHDA, CDR2 SQIVND (reference sequence). CDR3 length: 16 amino acids. As processed by the authors: By means of reference gene primer amplification, nucleated cell counts were estimated. The repertoire was sequenced with immunoSEQ multiplex PCR; TCRdb's copy has only in-frame clones and lacks some. That table supplies the V and J calls and clone size; D and trimming were determined from the DNA. The sample lists over 70,000 clones, over 70% occurring once. This receptor was obtained from a man older than 75 with acute or convalescent COVID-19. The rearrangement links TRBV19 to TRBJ1-1; perhaps TRBD1 as D (5 bases). Sequenced material: peripheral blood. Written as DNA, the CDR3 is TGTGCCAGTAGTATAGGACAGATTTTCATGAACACTGAAGCTTTCTTT. This sequence encodes CASSIGQIFMNTEAFF.